What follows are 8 T cell receptor beta chains derived from one specimen sequenced in a study of T cells after yellow fever vaccination. MiXCR was run by TCRdb on the 5' RACE reads, yielding one entry per CDR3 protein. Among about 340,000 distinct CDR3 sequences, 8.5% to 9% were seen once, and the ten largest hold about 20%. The specimen comprised PBMCs, sampled on the day of the first yellow fever vaccination. The receptors stem from a young man who received the YFV17D yellow fever vaccine.

Ten or more counts support this clonotype. This rearrangement joins TRBV7-2 to TRBJ2-3; D possibly corresponds to TRBD2 (6 bases). Germline values: CDR1 SGHTA, CDR2 FQGNSA. The V gene lost 5 bases and the J gene lost 2 bases, with 14 bases spanning the gap. The CDR3 runs 15 residues. DNA of the CDR3: TGTGCCAGCAGCCCTCGGGACTTTCACACAGATACGCAGTATTTT. Translation: CASSPRDFHTDTQYF.

This clonotype occurred many times. This chain links TRBV12-3 or TRBV12-4 with TRBJ2-7; D is perhaps TRBD1 (5 bases). The ends were cut back, 8 bases at V and 6 bases at J, with 20 bases in the middle. This CDR3 contains 14 residues. The CDR3 loop is CASSHTTASFEQYF. The CDR3 DNA follows: TGTGCCAGCTCTCATACGACAGCTTCGTTCGAGCAGTACTTC.

This clonotype was seen only a few times. The chain links TRBV30 to TRBJ1-5, with TRBD1 identical over 7 bases. Germline CDR1 and CDR2: GTSNPN and SVGIG (reference sequence). CDR3 length: 13 amino acids. The trim removed 1 base at V and 6 bases at J, leaving 3 bases unmatched. The CDR3 protein is CAWSDRGSQPQHF. The CDR3 bases are TGTGCCTGGAGTGACAGGGGCAGTCAGCCCCAGCATTTT.

This clonotype was counted at least ten times. This chain links TRBV3-1 with TRBJ2-7; either TRBD1 or TRBD2 may fit D (5 bases each). V gave up 3 bases and J gave up 3 bases, with 18 bases separating them. Germline assignment: CDR1 LGHDT and CDR2 YNNKEL (reference sequence). The CDR3 sequence is 16 residues long. In DNA, the CDR3 is TGTGCCAGCAGCCAGGGACCGGGGTTCCTGCGCTACGAGCAGTACTTC. Translated: CASSQGPGFLRYEQYF.

CDR3 sequence: CASSHLAGGPYEQFF. CDR3 DNA sequence: TGTGCCAGCAGCCACTTAGCGGGGGGGCCATATGAGCAGTTCTTC. This chain joins TRBV3-1 and TRBJ2-1, with TRBD2 matching over 11 bases. Losses at the gene ends were 3 bases for V and 8 bases for J; bases not matched to a gene: 6. The CDR3 consists of 15 residues. Germline CDR1 is LGHDT and CDR2 is YNNKEL (reference sequence).

This clonotype occurred many times. The V and J genes are TRBV15 and TRBJ2-7; 7 bases line up with TRBD1. Germline V gene lookup returns CDR1 LNHNV and CDR2 YYDKDF (reference sequence). Trimming removed 2 bases from V and 3 bases from J; junction bases left unmatched: 4. The CDR3 has 14 residues. CDR3 nucleotides: TGTGCCACCAGCAGAACGGGACAGAGCTACGAGCAGTACTTC. Encoded protein: CATSRTGQSYEQYF.

The V and J genes are TRBV5-1 and TRBJ2-7; D uncertain. Germline V CDR1 and CDR2: SGHRS, YFSETQ. This CDR3 region has 13 residues. Trimming stripped 4 bases from V and 5 bases from J, with 13 bases between. The CDR3 region is CASSLIPGNEQYF. CDR3 nucleotide sequence: TGCGCCAGCAGCCTGATCCCCGGAAACGAGCAGTACTTC.

This clonotype has at least ten counts. The chain carries TRBV5-1 and TRBJ1-1; D is possibly TRBD1 (6 bases). The CDR3 is made up of 13 amino acids. Trimming stripped 7 bases from V and 1 base from J, with 11 bases between. Germline CDR1 reads SGHRS; CDR2 reads YFSETQ. CDR3 loop: CASRDNENTEAFF. For the CDR3, the DNA is TGCGCCAGCCGGGACAACGAGAACACTGAAGCTTTCTTT.